This is a list of T cell receptor beta chains from one sample in a study of PD-1 blockade in mismatch repair-deficient tumors. Using immunoSEQ multiplex PCR, the repertoire was profiled, and TCRdb retains in-frame clones only, with some absent. The sample has 85,000 to 130,000 clones; approximately 80% are singletons. The material sequenced was peripheral blood, taken about 36 weeks after starting pembrolizumab. These receptors were obtained from an adult with mismatch repair-deficient cancer. CDR3s include the opening cysteine and the closing phenylalanine or tryptophan. The D gene is left open where the match is weak.

CDR3 length,J gene,V gene,D gene,CDR3 protein,CDR3 DNA
16,TRBJ2-5,TRBV15,NA,CATSRSEGAVRETQYF,TGTGCCACCAGCAGATCGGAGGGAGCGGTTCGGGAGACCCAGTACTTC
17,TRBJ2-6,TRBV5-1,NA,CASSLNVVSSGANVLTF,TGCGCCAGCAGCTTAAACGTCGTTAGCTCTGGGGCCAACGTCCTGACTTTC
17,TRBJ1-1,TRBV14,NA,CASSQARGISGVTEAFF,TGTGCCAGCAGCCAAGCGCGGGGGATCTCAGGGGTCACTGAAGCTTTCTTT
12,TRBJ1-5,TRBV29-1,NA,CSVMDPGQPQHF,TGCAGCGTCATGGACCCCGGTCAGCCCCAGCATTTT
14,TRBJ2-3,TRBV9,NA,CASSVGTLVDTQYF,TGTGCCAGCAGCGTTGGGACTCTGGTTGATACGCAGTATTTT
16,TRBJ1-4,TRBV27,NA,CASSLFRGAGEEKLFF,TGTGCCAGCAGTTTATTCAGAGGGGCGGGCGAAGAAAAACTGTTTTTT
15,TRBJ2-7,TRBV7-2,NA,CASSLGAGTSYEQYF,TGTGCCAGCAGCTTAGGAGCAGGGACCTCCTACGAGCAGTACTTC
13,TRBJ2-5,TRBV5-4,NA,CASSPEDQETQYF,TGTGCCAGCAGCCCCGAGGACCAAGAGACCCAGTACTTC
15,TRBJ2-3,TRBV12-5,TRBD1,CASGSDRVYTDTQYF,TGTGCTAGTGGTTCTGACAGGGTTTACACAGATACGCAGTATTTT
14,TRBJ2-5,TRBV7-2,TRBD2,CASSLVPGGETQYF,TGTGCCAGCAGCTTAGTCCCGGGAGGAGAGACCCAGTACTTC
14,TRBJ2-2,TRBV6-5,NA,CASSTELGGGELFF,TGTGCCAGCAGTACGGAACTGGGTGGCGGGGAGCTGTTTTTT
14,TRBJ2-3,TRBV6-1,TRBD2,CASDLAGGPDTQYF,TGTGCCAGCGACCTAGCGGGAGGACCAGATACGCAGTATTTT
17,TRBJ2-1,TRBV7-2,TRBD2,CASSNRVGGSWYNEQFF,TGTGCCAGCAGCAATCGGGTTGGCGGGAGTTGGTACAATGAGCAGTTCTTC
15,TRBJ1-1,TRBV2,NA,CASKRREVMNTEAFF,TGTGCCAGCAAGCGCCGGGAAGTAATGAACACTGAAGCTTTCTTT